This T cell receptor beta chain is from a study of Graves' ophthalmopathy and Graves' hyperthyroidism. For repertoire sequencing, the TCR beta CDR3 regions were amplified from RNA transcripts. Second-round multiplex PCR came after first-round RT-PCR with HTBI primers. In TCRdb, the multiplex PCR reads were re-called with MiXCR into one record per CDR3 protein. Of about 400,000 distinct CDR3 sequences in the sample, roughly 21% were seen once. This clonotype was recorded at least ten times. The source of this sequence is a woman younger than 30 with stable Graves' hyperthyroidism. The sequenced sample was peripheral blood.

The CDR3 protein is CSARGSGRFGEQYF. CDR3 DNA: TGCAGTGCTAGGGGAAGCGGGAGGTTCGGCGAGCAGTACTTC. The chain employs TRBV20-1 and TRBJ2-7; 9 nucleotides match TRBD2. The germline gives CDR1 DFQATT, CDR2 SNEGSKA (reference sequence). V was clipped by 3 bases and J by 6 bases; unmatched bases: 9. The CDR3 totals 14 residues.